Listed here is a single T cell receptor beta chain. Trimming removed 3 bases from V and 3 bases from J, with 18 bases in between. The CDR3 is made up of 17 amino acids. CDR1 is LGHNA, CDR2 YNFKEQ, per germline. One entry per CDR3 protein, called by TCRdb with MiXCR from the 5' RACE reads. The top ten hold under 15% of the sample, which has roughly 770,000 distinct CDR3 sequences, roughly 18% seen once. These data belong to a study of identical twins. The same sample was also studied in work on T cells expressing NK-cell markers. As that report states: Evidence did not settle whether expanded NKG2C+ T cell clones targeted HCMV.

The chain links TRBV4-2 to TRBJ2-4; D is undetermined. The receptor's source is a woman aged 18-29 years in good health. Material: PBMCs. The CDR3 nucleotides read TGTGCCAGCAGCCAGAGAGTCGACCACTGGGGCAAAAACATTCAGTACTTC. Residues: CASSQRVDHWGKNIQYF.